Included here is one T cell receptor (beta chain) sequence, with context. The CDR3 runs to 14 residues. CDR1 and CDR2 from the germline V gene are MNHEY and SMNVEV (reference sequence). V was clipped by 5 bases and J by 2 bases, with 10 bases between them. This record comes from a study of T cell clones after liver transplantation. Using immunoSEQ multiplex PCR, the repertoire was profiled, and TCRdb retains in-frame clones only, with some absent. The table includes roughly 65,000 clones, about 91% detected once. V usage is TRBV27 and J usage is TRBJ1-3; D is uncertain. This TCR was recovered from a human patient who received a liver transplant. Some of the T cells might come from the graft donor. This material consisted of CD4+ T cells from blood, taken roughly 26 months after liver transplant. The CDR3 region is CASSPTTPGNTIYF. In nucleotides, the CDR3 is TGTGCCAGCAGTCCAACGACACCTGGAAACACCATATATTTT.